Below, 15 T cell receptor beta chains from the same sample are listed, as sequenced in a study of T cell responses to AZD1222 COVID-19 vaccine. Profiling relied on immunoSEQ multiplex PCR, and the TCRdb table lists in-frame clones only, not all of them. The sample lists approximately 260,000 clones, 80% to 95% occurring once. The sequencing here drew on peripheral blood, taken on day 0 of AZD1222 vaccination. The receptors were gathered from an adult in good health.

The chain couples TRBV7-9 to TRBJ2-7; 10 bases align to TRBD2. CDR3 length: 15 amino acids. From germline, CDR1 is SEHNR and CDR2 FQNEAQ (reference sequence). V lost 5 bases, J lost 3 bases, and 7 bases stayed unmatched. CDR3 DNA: TGTGCCAGCAGCCACACTAGCGGGGTTTACTACGAGCAGTACTTC. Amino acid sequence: CASSHTSGVYYEQYF.

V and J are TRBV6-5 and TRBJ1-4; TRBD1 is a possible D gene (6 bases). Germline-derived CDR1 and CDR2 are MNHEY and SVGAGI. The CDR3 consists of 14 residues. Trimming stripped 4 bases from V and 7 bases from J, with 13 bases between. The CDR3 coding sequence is TGTGCCAGCAGTTTCCGGGACATGGGTGAAAAACTGTTTTTT. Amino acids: CASSFRDMGEKLFF.

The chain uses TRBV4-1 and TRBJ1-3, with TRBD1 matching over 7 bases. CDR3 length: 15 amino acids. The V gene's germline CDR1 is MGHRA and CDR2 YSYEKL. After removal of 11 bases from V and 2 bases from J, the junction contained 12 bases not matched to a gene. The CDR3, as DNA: TGCGCCGGACCCCCCACAGGGGACCCTGGAAACACCATATATTTT. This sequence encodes CAGPPTGDPGNTIYF.

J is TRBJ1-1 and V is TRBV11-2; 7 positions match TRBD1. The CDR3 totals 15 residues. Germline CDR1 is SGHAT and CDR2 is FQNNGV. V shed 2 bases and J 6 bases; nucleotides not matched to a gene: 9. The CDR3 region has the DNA TGTGCCAGCAGCTTATTATCAGGGGGGCGGGCTGAAGCTTTCTTT. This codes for CASSLLSGGRAEAFF. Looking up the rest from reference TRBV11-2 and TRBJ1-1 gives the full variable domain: EAGVAQSPRYKIIEKRQSVAFWCNPISGHATLYWYQQILGQGPKLLIQFQNNGVVDDSQLPKDRFSAERLKGVDSTLKIQPAKLEDSAVYLCASSLLSGGRAEAFFGQGTRLTVV.

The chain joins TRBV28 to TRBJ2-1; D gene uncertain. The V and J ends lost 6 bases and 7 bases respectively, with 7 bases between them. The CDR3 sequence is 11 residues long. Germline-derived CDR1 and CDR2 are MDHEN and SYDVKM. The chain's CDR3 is CASSLINEQFF. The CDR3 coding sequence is TGTGCCAGCAGCCTTATAAATGAGCAGTTCTTC.

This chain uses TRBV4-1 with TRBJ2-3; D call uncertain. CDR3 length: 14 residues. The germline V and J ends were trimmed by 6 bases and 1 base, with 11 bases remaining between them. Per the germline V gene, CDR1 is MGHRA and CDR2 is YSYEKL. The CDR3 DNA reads TGCGCCAGCAGACCTACTGGGCGCACAGATACGCAGTATTTT. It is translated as CASRPTGRTDTQYF.

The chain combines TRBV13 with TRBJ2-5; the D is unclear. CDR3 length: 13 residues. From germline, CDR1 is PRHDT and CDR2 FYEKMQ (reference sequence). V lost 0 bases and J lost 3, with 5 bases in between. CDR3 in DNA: TGTGCCAGCAGCTTAGGACGGGAAGAGACCCAGTACTTC. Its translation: CASSLGREETQYF. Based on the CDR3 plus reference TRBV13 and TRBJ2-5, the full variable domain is AAGVIQSPRHLIKEKRETATLKCYPIPRHDTVYWYQQGPGQDPQFLISFYEKMQSDKGSIPDRFSAQQFSDYHSELNMSSLELGDSALYFCASSLGREETQYFGPGTRLLVL.

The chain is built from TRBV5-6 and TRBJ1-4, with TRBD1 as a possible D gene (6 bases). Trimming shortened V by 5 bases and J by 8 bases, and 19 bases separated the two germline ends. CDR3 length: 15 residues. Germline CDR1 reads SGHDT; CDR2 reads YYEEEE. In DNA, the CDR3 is TGTGCCAGCAGATCTAAGACAGGTACCCGGGAAAAACTGTTTTTT. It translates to CASRSKTGTREKLFF.

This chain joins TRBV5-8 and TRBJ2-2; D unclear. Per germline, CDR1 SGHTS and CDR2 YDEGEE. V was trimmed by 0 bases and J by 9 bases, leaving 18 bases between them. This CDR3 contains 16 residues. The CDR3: CASSLAIGSLSRELFF. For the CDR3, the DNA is TGTGCCAGCAGCTTGGCCATCGGCAGCCTTTCCCGGGAGCTGTTTTTT.

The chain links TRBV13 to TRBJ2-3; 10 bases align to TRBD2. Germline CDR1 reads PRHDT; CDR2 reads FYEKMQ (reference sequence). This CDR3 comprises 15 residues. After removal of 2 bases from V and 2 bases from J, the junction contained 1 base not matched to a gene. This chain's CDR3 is CASSLTSGITDTQYF. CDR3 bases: TGTGCCAGCAGCTTAACTAGCGGGATCACAGATACGCAGTATTTT.

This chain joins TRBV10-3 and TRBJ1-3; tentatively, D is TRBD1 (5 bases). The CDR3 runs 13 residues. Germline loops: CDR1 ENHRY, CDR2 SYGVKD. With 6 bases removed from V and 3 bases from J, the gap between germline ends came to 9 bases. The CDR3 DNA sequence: TGTGCCATCAGCCCGGGACTTGGAAACACCATATATTTT. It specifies CAISPGLGNTIYF.

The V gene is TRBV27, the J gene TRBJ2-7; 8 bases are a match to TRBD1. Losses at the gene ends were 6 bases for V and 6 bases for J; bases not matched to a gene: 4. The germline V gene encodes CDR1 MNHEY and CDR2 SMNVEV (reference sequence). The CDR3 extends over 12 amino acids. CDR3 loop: CASSRTGFEQYF. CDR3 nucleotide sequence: TGTGCCAGCAGCAGGACAGGGTTCGAGCAGTACTTC.

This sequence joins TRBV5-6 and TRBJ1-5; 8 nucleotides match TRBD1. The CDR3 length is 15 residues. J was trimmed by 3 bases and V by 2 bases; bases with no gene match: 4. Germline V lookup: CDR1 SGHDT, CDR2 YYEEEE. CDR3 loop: CASSFTGGDNQPQHF. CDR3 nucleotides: TGTGCCAGCAGCTTCACAGGGGGGGACAATCAGCCCCAGCATTTT. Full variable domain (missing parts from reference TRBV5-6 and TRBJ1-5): DAGVTQSPTHLIKTRGQQVTLRCSPKSGHDTVSWYQQALGQGPQFIFQYYEEEERQRGNFPDRFSGHQFPNYSSELNVNALLLGDSALYLCASSFTGGDNQPQHFGDGTRLSIL.

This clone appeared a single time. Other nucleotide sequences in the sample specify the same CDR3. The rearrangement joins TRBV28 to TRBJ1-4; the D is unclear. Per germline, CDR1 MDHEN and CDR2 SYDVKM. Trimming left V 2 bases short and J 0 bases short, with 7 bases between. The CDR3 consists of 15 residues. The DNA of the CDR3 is TGTGCCAGCAGTTTAGGCGGCTCAACTAATGAAAAACTGTTTTTT. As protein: CASSLGGSTNEKLFF.

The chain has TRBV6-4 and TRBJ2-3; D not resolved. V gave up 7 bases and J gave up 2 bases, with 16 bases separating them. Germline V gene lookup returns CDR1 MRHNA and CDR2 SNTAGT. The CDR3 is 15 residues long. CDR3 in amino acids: CASIGQKYFTDTQYF. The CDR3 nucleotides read TGTGCCAGCATTGGCCAGAAATACTTCACAGATACGCAGTATTTT.